This entry is about one T cell receptor (beta chain). The data were taken from a study of pediatric ulcerative colitis. Only in-frame clones appear in the TCRdb table, and some are missing; sequencing was by immunoSEQ multiplex PCR. The table has under 45,000 clones, around four fifths seen once; the top ten hold approximately 23%. V was trimmed by 6 bases and J by 2 bases, leaving 14 bases between them. The CDR3 has 14 residues. Germline CDR1 is MDHEN and CDR2 is SYDVKM. This receptor was taken from a girl between 10 and 17 years old with moderate ulcerative colitis. V gene TRBV28 combines with J gene TRBJ2-7; the D gene is possibly TRBD2 (5 bases). The sample comprised blood. The CDR3 DNA follows: TGTGCCAGCAGCCATAATCGGGGAGCCTACGAGCAGTACTTC. Translation gives CASSHNRGAYEQYF.